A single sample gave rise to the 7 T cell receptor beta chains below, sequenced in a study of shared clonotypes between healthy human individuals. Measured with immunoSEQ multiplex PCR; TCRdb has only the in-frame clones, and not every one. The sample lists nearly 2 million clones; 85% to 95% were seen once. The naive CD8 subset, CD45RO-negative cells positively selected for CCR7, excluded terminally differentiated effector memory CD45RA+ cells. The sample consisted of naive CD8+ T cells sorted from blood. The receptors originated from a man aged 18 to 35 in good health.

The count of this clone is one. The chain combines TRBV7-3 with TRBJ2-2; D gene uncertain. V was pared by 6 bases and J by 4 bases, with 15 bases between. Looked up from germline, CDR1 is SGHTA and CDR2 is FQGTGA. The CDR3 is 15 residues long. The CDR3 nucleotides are TGTGCCAGCAGTTTTATGGCCCGAGGCACCGGGGAGCTGTTTTTT. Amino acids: CASSFMARGTGELFF.

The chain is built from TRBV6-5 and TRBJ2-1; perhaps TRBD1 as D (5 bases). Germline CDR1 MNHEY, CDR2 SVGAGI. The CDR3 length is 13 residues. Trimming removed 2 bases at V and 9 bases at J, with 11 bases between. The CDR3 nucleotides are TGTGCCAGCAGTTACGGGGCGATAGGTGAGCAGTTCTTC. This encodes CASSYGAIGEQFF.

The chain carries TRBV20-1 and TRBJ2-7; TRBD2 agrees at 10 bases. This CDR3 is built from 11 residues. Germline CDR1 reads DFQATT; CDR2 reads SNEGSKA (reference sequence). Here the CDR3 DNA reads TGCAGCGCAGCGGGAGGGAACGAGCAGTACTTC. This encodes CSAAGGNEQYF.

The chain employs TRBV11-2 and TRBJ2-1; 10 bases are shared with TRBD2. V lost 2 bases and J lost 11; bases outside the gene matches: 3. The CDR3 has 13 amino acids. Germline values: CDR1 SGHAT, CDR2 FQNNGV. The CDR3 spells CASSLPSGGQQFF. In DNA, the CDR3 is TGTGCCAGCAGCTTACCTAGCGGGGGACAGCAGTTCTTC.

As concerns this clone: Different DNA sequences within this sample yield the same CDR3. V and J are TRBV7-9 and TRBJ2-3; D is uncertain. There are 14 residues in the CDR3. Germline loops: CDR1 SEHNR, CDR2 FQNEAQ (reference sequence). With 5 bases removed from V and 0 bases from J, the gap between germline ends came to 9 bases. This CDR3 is CASSPPTSTDTQYF. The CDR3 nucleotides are TGTGCCAGCAGCCCCCCGACTAGCACAGATACGCAGTATTTT.

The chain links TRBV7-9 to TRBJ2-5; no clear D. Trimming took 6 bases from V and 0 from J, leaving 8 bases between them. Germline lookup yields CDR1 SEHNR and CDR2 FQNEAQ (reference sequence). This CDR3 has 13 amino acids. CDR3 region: CASRSAYQETQYF. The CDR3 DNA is TGTGCCAGCAGAAGCGCGTACCAAGAGACCCAGTACTTC.

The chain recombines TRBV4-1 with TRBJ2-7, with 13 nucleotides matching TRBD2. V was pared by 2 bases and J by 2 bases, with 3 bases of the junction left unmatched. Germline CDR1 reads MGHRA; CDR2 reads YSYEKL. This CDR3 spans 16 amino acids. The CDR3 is CASSQTSGGAPYEQYF. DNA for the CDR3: TGCGCCAGCAGCCAAACTAGCGGGGGGGCCCCCTACGAGCAGTACTTC.